A selection of T cell receptor beta chains follows, all from one sample in a study of T-cell reconstitution after alpha-beta-depleted transplantation in children. Each CDR3 protein gets one entry after TCRdb re-called the PCR reads with MiXCR. The sample contains about 420,000 distinct CDR3 sequences, roughly 17% of which appear only once. The sequences come from PBMCs, mostly from graft donor cells, collected 360 days after TCRalphabeta/CD19-depleted stem cell transplant. The receptors shown here come from a boy younger than two who had a stem cell transplant for Wiskott-Aldrich syndrome, so the T cells may come from the graft donor. Each CDR3 is given with its conserved first and last residue. Each record gives: D gene, J gene, V gene, clone size, CDR3 protein, CDR3 DNA. D genes are given only for firm matches. Size is stated for part of the rows, as once, few or many counts, or as a class when the clone is expanded.

TRBD1	TRBJ2-1	TRBV18	few	CASSPTGVYSYNEQFF	TGTGCCAGCTCCCCCACAGGGGTTTATTCCTACAATGAGCAGTTCTTC
TRBD1	TRBJ2-7	TRBV10-3	NA	CAIRDRATYEQYF	TGTGCCATCAGGGACAGGGCCACCTACGAGCAGTACTTC
TRBD1	TRBJ1-5	TRBV6-1	few	CASSEQGAQPQHF	TGTGCCAGCAGTGAACAGGGGGCTCAGCCCCAGCATTTT
TRBD2	TRBJ2-4	TRBV5-1	few	CASRLGGGVRRNIQYF	TGCGCCAGCAGACTGGGCGGGGGGGTGAGAAGGAACATTCAGTACTTC
NA	TRBJ2-7	TRBV3-1	NA	CASSQWGQDEQYF	TGTGCCAGCAGCCAGTGGGGGCAGGACGAGCAGTACTTC
NA	TRBJ2-2	TRBV7-9	few	CASSLAGGLHTGELFF	TGTGCCAGCAGCTTAGCGGGGGGCCTACACACCGGGGAGCTGTTTTTT
TRBD2	TRBJ2-7	TRBV12-3/TRBV12-4	few	CASSLLGGSLTYEQYF	TGTGCCAGCAGCCTTTTGGGGGGGTCACTCACCTACGAGCAGTACTTC
TRBD1	TRBJ2-7	TRBV5-1	NA	CASSLGGTGVDEQYF	TGCGCCAGCAGCCTCGGCGGGACAGGGGTTGACGAGCAGTACTTC
TRBD2	TRBJ2-7	TRBV5-1	few	CASSLGGAGALFYEQYF	TGCGCCAGCAGCTTGGGCGGAGCGGGGGCCCTTTTTTACGAGCAGTACTTC
NA	TRBJ2-7	TRBV21-1	NA	CALEKRGHEQYF	TGTGCCCTGGAGAAGCGGGGGCACGAGCAGTACTTC
NA	TRBJ2-3	TRBV7-6	few	CASSLAWDASTDTQYF	TGTGCCAGCAGCTTAGCCTGGGACGCAAGCACAGATACGCAGTATTTT
TRBD2	TRBJ2-1	TRBV3-1	NA	CASSPMTSGDFYNEQFF	TGTGCCAGCAGCCCGATGACTAGCGGGGATTTCTACAATGAGCAGTTCTTC
NA	TRBJ2-1	TRBV24-1	NA	CATSDPPGNEQFF	TGTGCCACCAGTGATCCTCCGGGGAATGAGCAGTTCTTC
NA	TRBJ2-3	TRBV7-7	few	CASSFGLMDTQYF	TGTGCCAGCAGCTTCGGACTCATGGATACGCAGTATTTT
NA	TRBJ2-1	TRBV20-1	few	CSARLQYNEQFF	TGCAGTGCCCGACTACAATACAATGAGCAGTTCTTC
NA	TRBJ2-5	TRBV7-2	NA	CASSLPNRGQYF	TGTGCCAGCAGCCTACCGAACAGAGGCCAGTACTTC
TRBD1	TRBJ2-1	TRBV12-3/TRBV12-4	few	CASSSWTGIHSYNEQFF	TGTGCCAGCAGTTCCTGGACAGGAATTCACTCCTACAATGAGCAGTTCTTC
TRBD2	TRBJ2-5	TRBV2	NA	CASCGLAGGRGLQETQYF	TGTGCCAGCTGTGGACTAGCGGGGGGAAGGGGTCTTCAAGAGACCCAGTACTTC
NA	TRBJ2-7	TRBV6-6	few	CASTRRGYEQYF	TGTGCCAGCACCCGACGGGGCTACGAGCAGTACTTC
NA	TRBJ2-5	TRBV12-3/TRBV12-4	few	CASSLTLARGLQETQYF	TGTGCCAGCAGCCTTACTCTGGCGCGGGGCCTTCAAGAGACCCAGTACTTC
TRBD2	TRBJ2-7	TRBV18	NA	CASSPVAGDNEQYF	TGTGCCAGCTCACCAGTAGCGGGGGATAACGAGCAGTACTTC
TRBD1	TRBJ2-7	TRBV4-3	NA	CASSQDQGQGGGYEQYF	TGCGCCAGCAGCCAAGATCAAGGACAGGGGGGTGGTTACGAGCAGTACTTC
NA	TRBJ2-6	TRBV2	NA	CASIRRHPQSGANVLTF	TGTGCCAGCATTCGGAGACACCCCCAGTCAGGGGCCAACGTCCTGACTTTC
TRBD2	TRBJ2-7	TRBV30	once	CAWSPGLASEQYF	TGTGCCTGGAGCCCAGGACTAGCGAGCGAGCAGTACTTC
TRBD2	TRBJ2-2	TRBV7-2	few	CASRRNSGSAGELFF	TGTGCCAGCAGGCGAAATAGCGGGAGTGCCGGGGAGCTGTTTTTT
NA	TRBJ2-5	TRBV29-1	few	CSVRQNQETQYF	TGCAGCGTTAGGCAGAACCAAGAGACCCAGTACTTC
NA	TRBJ2-5	TRBV20-1	many	CSAQQLGRETQYF	TGCAGTGCTCAACAACTGGGTCGGGAGACCCAGTACTTC
NA	TRBJ1-4	TRBV7-2	few	CASSLVPRGATNEKLFF	TGTGCCAGCAGCTTAGTCCCCAGGGGTGCAACTAATGAAAAACTGTTTTTT
NA	TRBJ2-3	TRBV11-3	few	CASSLGLTRALTDTQYF	TGTGCCAGCAGCTTAGGTCTAACCCGGGCCCTTACAGATACGCAGTATTTT
NA	TRBJ2-2	TRBV25-1	few	CASTPGTPSFGELFF	TGTGCCAGCACCCCAGGGACACCTTCCTTTGGGGAGCTGTTTTTT
TRBD1	TRBJ1-1	TRBV3-1	few	CASSLTGGRTEAFF	TGTGCCAGCAGCCTGACAGGGGGAAGGACTGAAGCTTTCTTT
NA	TRBJ2-2	TRBV7-2	once	CASSFDRNGLEGLFF	TGTGCCAGCAGCTTTGACAGAAACGGCCTGGAGGGGCTGTTTTTT
NA	TRBJ1-5	TRBV24-1	NA	CATSDSRGDQPQHF	TGTGCCACCAGTGATTCCAGAGGCGATCAGCCCCAGCATTTT
TRBD1	TRBJ2-2	TRBV7-8	NA	CASSTLGQGTGLSTGELFF	TGTGCCAGCAGCACCCTGGGACAGGGGACGGGACTCTCCACCGGGGAGCTGTTTTTT
TRBD2	TRBJ2-4	TRBV4-3	few	CASSQAEAGVKENIQYF	TGCGCCAGCAGCCAAGCCGAAGCGGGAGTCAAGGAAAACATTCAGTACTTC
NA	TRBJ2-5	TRBV7-2	NA	CASSFPATETQYF	TGTGCCAGCAGCTTCCCAGCGACAGAGACCCAGTACTTC
NA	TRBJ1-1	TRBV12-3/TRBV12-4	NA	CASSFSDRKNTEAFF	TGTGCCAGCAGTTTTTCTGACAGGAAGAACACTGAAGCTTTCTTT
TRBD2	TRBJ2-1	TRBV29-1	NA	CSVDRTSGTYNEQFF	TGCAGCGTGGATCGGACTAGCGGGACCTACAATGAGCAGTTCTTC
NA	TRBJ2-3	TRBV24-1	NA	CATSDLFTDTQYF	TGTGCCACCAGTGACCTCTTCACAGATACGCAGTATTTT
TRBD2	TRBJ2-3	TRBV28	NA	CASSFHLAGATDTQYF	TGTGCCAGCAGTTTCCACCTAGCGGGGGCCACAGATACGCAGTATTTT
NA	TRBJ1-6	TRBV18	few	CASSPRTRNSPLHF	TGTGCCAGCTCACCCCGGACCCGCAATTCACCCCTCCACTTT
TRBD1	TRBJ2-2	TRBV2	NA	CASSLRDRGLNTGELFF	TGTGCCAGCAGTCTCCGGGACAGGGGGCTGAACACCGGGGAGCTGTTTTTT
NA	TRBJ2-3	TRBV10-2	NA	CASSIPTDTQYF	TGCGCCAGCAGTATCCCCACAGATACGCAGTATTTT
TRBD2	TRBJ2-1	TRBV5-1	NA	CASSYLLAGGHNEQFF	TGCGCCAGCAGCTACTTACTAGCGGGGGGGCATAATGAGCAGTTCTTC
NA	TRBJ2-3	TRBV15	NA	CATSRGDIGPDTQYF	TGTGCCACCAGCAGAGGTGACATAGGACCAGATACGCAGTATTTT
NA	TRBJ2-7	TRBV9	NA	CASSVGNSYEQYF	TGTGCCAGCAGCGTAGGGAACAGCTACGAGCAGTACTTC
NA	TRBJ2-7	TRBV12-3/TRBV12-4	NA	CASSLSPPWAYEQYF	TGTGCCAGCAGTTTATCACCCCCCTGGGCTTACGAGCAGTACTTC